The rows below give T cell receptor beta chains drawn from one sample of a study of B cell selection in AIRE deficiency. The repertoire was sequenced with immunoSEQ multiplex PCR; TCRdb's copy has only in-frame clones and lacks some. The sample contains some 22,000 clones, 90% to 97% of which appear only once. Sequenced sample: CD4+CD127+ conventional T cells sorted from PBMCs. Source of these receptors: a human donor in good health. Each CDR3 is given with its conserved first and last residue. Fields, in order: V gene, D gene, J gene, clone size, CDR3 protein, CDR3 DNA. A D gene is named only where the DNA matches it firmly. Expanded clones are given a class, and other clones once, few, many or no size at all.

TRBV5-1,TRBD2,TRBJ2-7,.,CASSLGPSGGSLYEQYF,TGCGCCAGCAGCTTGGGTCCTAGCGGGGGGTCACTCTACGAGCAGTACTTC
TRBV9,TRBD1,TRBJ2-3,once,CASSGRDRVTDTQYF,TGTGCCAGCAGCGGACGGGACAGGGTCACAGATACGCAGTATTTT
TRBV5-1,.,TRBJ2-3,.,CASSLTRGTDTQYF,TGCGCCAGCAGCCTCACTCGGGGCACAGATACGCAGTATTTT
TRBV7-9,.,TRBJ2-7,.,CASRPPGAGEQYF,TGTGCCAGCAGGCCTCCGGGGGCAGGCGAGCAGTACTTC
TRBV2,.,TRBJ2-5,.,CASSERAVLETQYF,TGTGCCAGCAGTGAAAGGGCGGTCCTGGAGACCCAGTACTTC
TRBV5-1,.,TRBJ1-3,.,CASSPLQGESGNTIYF,TGCGCCAGCAGCCCACTCCAGGGCGAATCTGGAAACACCATATATTTT
TRBV6-6,.,TRBJ1-2,once,CASSPWTVYGYTF,TGTGCCAGCAGCCCTTGGACAGTCTATGGCTACACCTTC
TRBV2,.,TRBJ1-2,.,CASSTGPGRANYGYTF,TGTGCCAGCAGTACCGGGCCGGGACGGGCTAACTATGGCTACACCTTC
TRBV5-4,.,TRBJ1-1,.,CASTYPNTEAFF,TGTGCCAGCACATATCCGAACACTGAAGCTTTCTTT
TRBV11-3,TRBD2,TRBJ2-1,.,CASSSGLANYNEQFF,TGTGCCAGCAGCTCGGGACTAGCGAATTACAATGAGCAGTTCTTC
TRBV29-1,.,TRBJ2-3,.,CSVEVLTDTQYF,TGCAGCGTTGAAGTGCTCACAGATACGCAGTATTTT
TRBV6-1,TRBD1,TRBJ1-6,.,CATERLTGATSPLHF,TGTGCCACCGAAAGACTTACAGGGGCTACTTCACCCCTCCACTTT
TRBV5-1,.,TRBJ1-1,.,CASSLVSYQTTEAFF,TGCGCCAGCAGCTTGGTGTCCTACCAAACCACTGAAGCTTTCTTT
TRBV30,.,TRBJ2-4,.,CAWSVSLAKNIQYF,TGTGCCTGGAGTGTAAGTCTAGCCAAAAACATTCAGTACTTC